This T cell receptor beta chain was retrieved from a study of graft-versus-host responses after intestinal transplantation. Background on the study: Recipients were given multivisceral, liver-intestinal, or isolated intestinal transplants. All of the recipients had induction that used anti-thymocyte globulin, then tacrolimus and steroids for about 3 years. Study results and limitations: Detected in recipient marrow were GvH clones, some of which were first observed in ileum or blood. Within the allografts of patients who had graft-donor T cell macrochimerism, graft-versus-host to host-versus-graft clonal ratios were high.

The CDR3 extends over 18 amino acids. CDR1 is SGHAT, CDR2 FQNNGV, per germline. The ends were cut back, 1 base at V and 0 bases at J, with 16 bases in the middle. On this clone: What it binds is not known.

The protocol was immunoSEQ multiplex PCR, while the TCRdb copy is restricted to in-frame clones and leaves out a portion. The profile shows 81,000 or so clones, just under 95% of them singletons. This clonotype originated in a human donor who was the organ donor for an intestinal transplant. The chain is built from TRBV11-2 and TRBJ2-1, with D perhaps TRBD1 (6 bases). The source was unstimulated CD8+ T cells sorted from spleen or lymph node cells, collected before transplant. The CDR3 protein is CASSLAPPQGHSYNEQFF. DNA of the CDR3: TGTGCCAGCAGCTTAGCCCCCCCACAGGGACACTCCTACAATGAGCAGTTCTTC.